This T cell receptor (beta chain) comes out of a study of T cells in Graves' hyperthyroidism and ophthalmopathy. General observations from the study: Blood also showed most of the thyroid clonotypes that were expanded above 0.001.

The authors deemed Graves' hyperthyroidism stable absent ophthalmopathy progression within 18 months. The length of the CDR3 is 14 residues. V lost 6 bases, J lost 6 bases, and 20 bases lay in between. Germline CDR1 is GTSNPN and CDR2 is SVGIG (reference sequence). TCR beta CDR3 sequences were amplified from RNA transcripts. TCR CDR3 underwent first-round RT-PCR with the HTBI primer set. One entry per CDR3 protein results from TCRdb running MiXCR on the multiplex PCR reads. The sample lists about 540,000 distinct CDR3 sequences, 46% occurring once. Remarks on this clonotype: Its target is not known.

The sample taken for sequencing was peripheral blood or thyroid tissue (not recorded which). The chain uses TRBV30 and TRBJ2-5; D remains unclear. The receptor comes from a woman under 30 with Graves' hyperthyroidism. DNA for the CDR3: TGTGCCTGCCACGACCGGACGGGTATTCAGACCCAGTACTTC. This encodes CACHDRTGIQTQYF. The variable domain in full, completed from reference TRBV30 and TRBJ2-5, reads SQTIHQWPATLVQPVGSPLSLECTVEGTSNPNLYWYRQAAGRGLQLLFYSVGIGQISSEVPQNLSASRPQDRQFILSSKKLLLSDSGFYLCACHDRTGIQTQYFGPGTRLLVL.